This is a list of T cell receptor beta chains from one sample in a study of blood T cell repertoires in COVID-19. TCRdb's copy holds only in-frame clones and misses some; the assay was immunoSEQ multiplex PCR. This table has 70,000 to 100,000 clones, around 90% appearing once. Sequencing was done on a sample of peripheral blood. The receptors derive from a woman aged 55-69 years with COVID-19, enrolled during active disease. CDR3s include the opening cysteine and the closing phenylalanine or tryptophan. The order of the fields is D gene, J gene, clone size, V gene, CDR3 DNA, CDR3 protein. A D gene is named only where the DNA matches it firmly. For some rows the clone size is stated as once, few or many, or as a class when expanded; others skip it.

d_call: TRBD2
j_call: TRBJ2-7
clone_size: few
v_call: TRBV6-5
cdr3_nt: TGTGCCAGCAGGAGGCTAGCGGGATCCTACGAGCAGTACTTC
cdr3_aa: CASRRLAGSYEQYF

d_call: NA
j_call: TRBJ1-5
clone_size: NA
v_call: TRBV6-2/TRBV6-3
cdr3_nt: TGTGCCAGCAGTACCATATGGCAGGGAGGGACCGATGGCAATCAGCCCCAGCATTTT
cdr3_aa: CASSTIWQGGTDGNQPQHF

d_call: NA
j_call: TRBJ1-2
clone_size: few
v_call: TRBV7-9
cdr3_nt: TGTGCCAGCAGCCAAGGAGGGGCTAACTATGGCTACACCTTC
cdr3_aa: CASSQGGANYGYTF

d_call: NA
j_call: TRBJ2-1
clone_size: NA
v_call: TRBV18
cdr3_nt: TGTGCCAGCTCATCGGGCGGACTCAATGAGCAGTTCTTC
cdr3_aa: CASSSGGLNEQFF

d_call: NA
j_call: TRBJ1-1
clone_size: NA
v_call: TRBV9
cdr3_nt: TGTGCCAGCAGCGCCAGGGTGGGGAGGAAGGACACTGAAGCTTTCTTT
cdr3_aa: CASSARVGRKDTEAFF

d_call: NA
j_call: TRBJ1-1
clone_size: NA
v_call: TRBV18
cdr3_nt: TGTGCCAGCTCTCCGGGACACCTGAACACTGAAGCTTTCTTT
cdr3_aa: CASSPGHLNTEAFF

d_call: TRBD1
j_call: TRBJ1-1
clone_size: NA
v_call: TRBV11-2
cdr3_nt: TGTGCCAGCAGCCACGGCCCAGGGGGAGCTGAAGCTTTCTTT
cdr3_aa: CASSHGPGGAEAFF

d_call: TRBD1
j_call: TRBJ1-5
clone_size: few
v_call: TRBV27
cdr3_nt: TGTGCCAGCAGTTTACACCGGGGGGACAGGGCGGGTCAGCCCCAGCATTTT
cdr3_aa: CASSLHRGDRAGQPQHF

d_call: NA
j_call: TRBJ1-1
clone_size: once
v_call: TRBV5-8
cdr3_nt: TGTGCCAGCAGCCATTACCAGGACACTGAAGCTTTCTTT
cdr3_aa: CASSHYQDTEAFF

d_call: NA
j_call: TRBJ1-2
clone_size: NA
v_call: TRBV25-1
cdr3_nt: TGTGCCAGCAGTGCCGGCTATGGCTACACCTTC
cdr3_aa: CASSAGYGYTF

d_call: NA
j_call: TRBJ2-1
clone_size: NA
v_call: TRBV6-5
cdr3_nt: TGTGCCAGCAGTTACGGGTGGGCAGGGGACTACAATGAGCAGTTCTTC
cdr3_aa: CASSYGWAGDYNEQFF

d_call: NA
j_call: TRBJ2-7
clone_size: once
v_call: TRBV2
cdr3_nt: TGTGCCAGCATCTTTGCTTCTAATAGTATTGAGCAGTACTTC
cdr3_aa: CASIFASNSIEQYF

d_call: NA
j_call: TRBJ2-3
clone_size: NA
v_call: TRBV6-1
cdr3_nt: TGTGCCAGCAGTGACCAAACCCCGGCGGGGTCCACAGATACGCAGTATTTT
cdr3_aa: CASSDQTPAGSTDTQYF

d_call: NA
j_call: TRBJ2-3
clone_size: NA
v_call: TRBV12-5
cdr3_nt: TGTGCTAGTGGTTTGAAGCCCATCTTGGGGCGGGGGCGCACAGATACGCAGTATTTT
cdr3_aa: CASGLKPILGRGRTDTQYF

d_call: NA
j_call: TRBJ2-7
clone_size: NA
v_call: TRBV6-6
cdr3_nt: TGTGCCAGCAGTTACTCGTCGGGGGGCGGGTCCTACGAGCAGTACTTC
cdr3_aa: CASSYSSGGGSYEQYF

d_call: NA
j_call: TRBJ1-4
clone_size: NA
v_call: TRBV2
cdr3_nt: TGTGCCAGCAGCCCGGACAGCATTAATGAAAAACTGTTTTTT
cdr3_aa: CASSPDSINEKLFF

d_call: NA
j_call: TRBJ1-1
clone_size: NA
v_call: TRBV7-2
cdr3_nt: TGTGCCAGCAGCCCCCGCGCGGCCTATGAAGCTTTCTTT
cdr3_aa: CASSPRAAYEAFF

d_call: NA
j_call: TRBJ1-2
clone_size: NA
v_call: TRBV21-1
cdr3_nt: TGTGCCAGCAGCAAAGGAAAGCGACAGGAATCTTCTAGGACCTTC
cdr3_aa: CASSKGKRQESSRTF

d_call: NA
j_call: TRBJ1-2
clone_size: NA
v_call: TRBV2
cdr3_nt: TGTGCCATCCCGGGGGGCGCTGGCTATGGCTACACCTTC
cdr3_aa: CAIPGGAGYGYTF

d_call: TRBD1
j_call: TRBJ1-1
clone_size: NA
v_call: TRBV4-2
cdr3_nt: TGTGCCAGCAGCCAACCTGACAGGGGAACCTCAGCTTTCTTT
cdr3_aa: CASSQPDRGTSAFF

d_call: NA
j_call: TRBJ1-6
clone_size: NA
v_call: TRBV7-9
cdr3_nt: TGTGCCAGCAGCCTTTGGCGGGCCCCGGTTGGGAATTCACCCCTCCACTTT
cdr3_aa: CASSLWRAPVGNSPLHF

d_call: NA
j_call: TRBJ1-5
clone_size: NA
v_call: TRBV19
cdr3_nt: TGTGCCAGTAGTATCAGTATTAGCAATCAGCCCCAGCATTTT
cdr3_aa: CASSISISNQPQHF